These 14 T cell receptor beta chains came from one sample sequenced in a study of blood T cell repertoires in COVID-19. The data were produced by immunoSEQ multiplex PCR, yet TCRdb's version contains in-frame clones alone and is incomplete. Of tens of thousands of clones in the sample, approximately 90% were seen once. Sequencing was performed on peripheral blood. Every receptor here comes from a human donor with active COVID-19. The donor label of this sample is uncertain.

The sample holds a few counts of this clone. V usage is TRBV7-3 and J usage is TRBJ1-5, with 7 nucleotides matching TRBD1. Germline CDR1 SGHTA, CDR2 FQGTGA. The CDR3 has 16 amino acids. V trimming: 0 bases; J trimming: 5 bases; junction bases outside the gene matches: 7. Here the CDR3 reads CASSLTPDRSDQPQHF. In DNA, the CDR3 is TGTGCCAGCAGCTTAACCCCGGACAGGAGCGATCAGCCCCAGCATTTT.

The gene calls are TRBV4-1 and TRBJ2-7, with 7 bases fitting TRBD2. The V and J ends lost 0 bases and 0 bases, in that order; junction bases with no gene match: 11. The CDR3 is 18 residues long. Germline V CDR1 and CDR2: MGHRA, YSYEKL. The DNA for the CDR3 is TGCGCCAGCAGCCAAGATGGGACGGCGGGGGTAAGCTCCTACGAGCAGTACTTC. Its translation is CASSQDGTAGVSSYEQYF.

The chain uses TRBV5-3 and TRBJ2-4; TRBD2 aligns across 7 bases. TRBV5-3 is assigned to the ORF class and has an uncertain function. V lost 4 bases to trimming and J lost 2 bases; unmatched junction nucleotides: 12. CDR3 length equals 17 residues. This chain's CDR3 is CARSQVWRGKPKNIQYF. The DNA of the CDR3 is TGTGCCAGAAGCCAGGTGTGGCGGGGGAAGCCCAAAAACATTCAGTACTTC.

CDR3 sequence (DNA): TGTGCCAGCAGACGGGACAGGGGCTACACTGAAGCTTTCTTT. Protein: CASRRDRGYTEAFF. The V gene is TRBV6-5, the J gene TRBJ1-1; 10 nucleotides match TRBD1. Germline loops: CDR1 MNHEY, CDR2 SVGAGI. The CDR3 totals 14 residues. Germline trimming cut 6 bases from V and 3 bases from J; bases unmatched to any gene: 4.

The chain uses TRBV6-1 and TRBJ2-1, with D tentatively TRBD1 (5 bases). V dropped 2 bases and J dropped 6 bases, with 17 bases sitting between them. Germline CDR1 reads MNHNS; CDR2 reads SASEGT. CDR3 length: 16 amino acids. This CDR3 reads CASSERGSLGVNEQFF. The CDR3 bases are TGTGCCAGCAGTGAAAGGGGTTCGCTAGGCGTCAATGAGCAGTTCTTC.

The chain recombines TRBV5-1 with TRBJ2-5, with a possible D match to TRBD1 (8 bases). The V and J ends lost 4 bases and 5 bases respectively, with 18 bases between them. Germline V gene data show CDR1 as SGHRS and CDR2 as YFSETQ. The CDR3 loop spans 15 amino acids. CDR3 sequence: CASSPRTGRDETQYF. The CDR3 nucleotides read TGCGCCAGCAGCCCCCGGACAGGGAGGGACGAGACCCAGTACTTC.

This clone was found a few times. The genes are TRBV2 and TRBJ1-2; possible D gene TRBD1, 6 bases. This CDR3 region has 12 residues. The V and J ends lost 8 bases and 5 bases respectively, with 12 bases between them. The germline CDR1 and CDR2 sequences are SNHLY and FYNNEI. Here the CDR3 reads CASLQGGYGYTF. The CDR3 bases are TGTGCCAGCTTACAGGGTGGATATGGCTACACCTTC.

The rearrangement joins TRBV9 to TRBJ2-3; 8 positions match TRBD2. Germline V gene data show CDR1 as SGDLS and CDR2 as YYNGEE. The CDR3 length is 16 residues. V shed 4 bases, J shed 1 base, and the junction held 8 bases outside the gene matches. CDR3 in DNA: TGTGCCAGCAGCTCCGGGACTAGGCCCCGCACAGATACGCAGTATTTT. It translates to CASSSGTRPRTDTQYF.

The rearrangement links TRBV7-2 to TRBJ2-3, with TRBD1 matching over 8 bases. The CDR3 has 15 residues. Germline V gene sequence: CDR1 SGHTA, CDR2 FQGNSA. V was clipped by 1 base and J by 7 bases; unmatched bases: 7. CDR3 nucleotide sequence: TGTGCCAGCAGCTTAGATCCAGGGGGCATGAATACGCAGTATTTT. Translating gives CASSLDPGGMNTQYF.

CDR3 nucleotide sequence: TGTGCCAGCAGCCCGTGGGGACAAGATACGCAGTATTTT. Its translation is CASSPWGQDTQYF. The chain couples TRBV3-1 (or the pseudogene TRBV3-2) to TRBJ2-3, with TRBD1 as a possible D gene (6 bases). Germline assignment: CDR1 LGHDT and CDR2 YNNKEL (reference sequence). This CDR3 comprises 13 residues. V was cut by 4 bases and J by 5 bases, with 10 bases left in between.

The J gene is TRBJ2-7, the V gene TRBV6-6, with a weak D call TRBD1 (6 bases). Germline-derived CDR1 and CDR2 are MNHNY and SVGAGI (reference sequence). The ends were cut back, 0 bases at V and 6 bases at J, with 15 bases in the middle. The CDR3 is 15 amino acids. The CDR3 DNA is TGTGCCAGCAGTTACTCAGGAGTAGGGGACACCGAGCAGTACTTC. Encoded protein: CASSYSGVGDTEQYF.

The V call is TRBV25-1, the J call TRBJ2-7; TRBD1 agrees at 7 bases. Germline assignment: CDR1 MGHDK and CDR2 SYGVNS. After removal of 4 bases from V and 4 bases from J, the junction contained 10 bases not matched to a gene. The CDR3 has 15 amino acids. The CDR3 region is CASSATGAGFYEQYF. CDR3 sequence (DNA): TGTGCCAGCAGTGCTACAGGGGCCGGATTTTACGAGCAGTACTTC.

The gene calls are TRBV6-5 and TRBJ2-5, with D maybe TRBD1 (5 bases). The V end lost 0 bases, the J end lost 4 bases, and 9 bases lay between the germline ends. The germline gives CDR1 MNHEY, CDR2 SVGAGI. The CDR3 runs 14 residues. The CDR3 sequence is CASSYSFGAETQYF. CDR3 DNA: TGTGCCAGCAGTTACTCGTTTGGGGCAGAGACCCAGTACTTC.

The genes are TRBV2 and TRBJ1-1; tentatively, D is TRBD1 (5 bases). V lost 6 bases, J lost 0 bases, and 14 bases lay in between. CDR1 SNHLY and CDR2 FYNNEI come from the germline V gene. The CDR3 length is 15 residues. As DNA, the CDR3 is TGTGCCAGCAGCGGGGGAGGACAAATGAACACTGAAGCTTTCTTT. Amino acids: CASSGGGQMNTEAFF.